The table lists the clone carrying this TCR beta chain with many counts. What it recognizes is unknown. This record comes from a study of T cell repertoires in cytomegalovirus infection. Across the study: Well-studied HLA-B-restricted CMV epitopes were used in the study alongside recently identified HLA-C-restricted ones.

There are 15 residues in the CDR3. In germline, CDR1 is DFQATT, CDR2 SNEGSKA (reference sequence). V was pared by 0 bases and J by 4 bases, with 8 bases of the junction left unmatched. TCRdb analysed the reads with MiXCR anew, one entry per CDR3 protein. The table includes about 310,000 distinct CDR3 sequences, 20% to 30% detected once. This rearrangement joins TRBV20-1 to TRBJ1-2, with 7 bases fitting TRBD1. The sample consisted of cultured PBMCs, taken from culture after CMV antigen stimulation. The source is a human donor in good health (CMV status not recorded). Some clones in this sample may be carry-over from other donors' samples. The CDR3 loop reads CSARDRGTFSYGYTF. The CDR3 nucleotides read TGCAGTGCTAGAGACAGGGGGACCTTTTCCTATGGCTACACCTTC.